This paragraph covers one T cell receptor (beta chain) sequence. The same CDR3 also results from other DNA sequences found in this sample. The sample is drawn from a study of shared clonotypes between healthy human individuals. On the study more broadly: Per donor, CD8 memory used one plate, CD8 naive used two, CD4 memory used three and CD4 naive used three.

Generated by immunoSEQ multiplex PCR, the TCRdb table keeps only in-frame clones and is missing some. The table lists roughly 2.1 million clones, about 93% of them singletons, with roughly 1.7% in the top ten. V was shortened by 3 bases and J by 0 bases, with 9 bases between the two germline ends. Germline V gives CDR1 MDHEN, CDR2 SYDVKM. The CDR3 has 14 residues. As defined, naive CD8 cells were CD45RO-negative and positively selected for CCR7, with terminally differentiated effector memory CD45RA+ cells excluded. Sequenced input: naive CD8+ T cells from PBMCs. The source is a man younger than 35 in good health. Some clones in this sample may be carry-over from other donors' samples. This chain joins TRBV28 and TRBJ2-7; tentatively, D is TRBD2 (5 bases). The CDR3 protein is CASSLSGYSYEQYF. As DNA, the CDR3 is TGTGCCAGCAGTTTGAGCGGCTACTCCTACGAGCAGTACTTC. The full variable domain, with the rest looked up from reference TRBV28 and TRBJ2-7, is DVKVTQSSRYLVKRTGEKVFLECVQDMDHENMFWYRQDPGLGLRLIYFSYDVKMKEKGDIPEGYSVSREKKERFSLILESASTNQTSMYLCASSLSGYSYEQYFGPGTRLTVT.